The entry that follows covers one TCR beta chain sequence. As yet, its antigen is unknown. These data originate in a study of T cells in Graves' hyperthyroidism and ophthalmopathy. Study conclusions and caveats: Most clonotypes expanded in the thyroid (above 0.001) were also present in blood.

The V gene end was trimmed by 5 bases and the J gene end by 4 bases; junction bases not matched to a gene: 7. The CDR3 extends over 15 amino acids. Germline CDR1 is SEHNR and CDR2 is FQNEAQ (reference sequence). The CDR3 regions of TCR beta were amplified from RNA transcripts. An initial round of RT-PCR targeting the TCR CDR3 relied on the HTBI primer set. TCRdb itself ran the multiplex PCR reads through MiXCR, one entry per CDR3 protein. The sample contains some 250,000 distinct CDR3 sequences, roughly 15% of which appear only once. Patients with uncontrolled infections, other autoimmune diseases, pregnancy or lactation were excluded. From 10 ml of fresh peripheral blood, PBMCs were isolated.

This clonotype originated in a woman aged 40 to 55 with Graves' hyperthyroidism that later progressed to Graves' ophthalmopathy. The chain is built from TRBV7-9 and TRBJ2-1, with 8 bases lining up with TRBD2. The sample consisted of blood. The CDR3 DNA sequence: TGTGCCAGCAGCCATAAGCGGGAGTTGTACAATGAGCAGTTCTTC. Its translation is CASSHKRELYNEQFF.